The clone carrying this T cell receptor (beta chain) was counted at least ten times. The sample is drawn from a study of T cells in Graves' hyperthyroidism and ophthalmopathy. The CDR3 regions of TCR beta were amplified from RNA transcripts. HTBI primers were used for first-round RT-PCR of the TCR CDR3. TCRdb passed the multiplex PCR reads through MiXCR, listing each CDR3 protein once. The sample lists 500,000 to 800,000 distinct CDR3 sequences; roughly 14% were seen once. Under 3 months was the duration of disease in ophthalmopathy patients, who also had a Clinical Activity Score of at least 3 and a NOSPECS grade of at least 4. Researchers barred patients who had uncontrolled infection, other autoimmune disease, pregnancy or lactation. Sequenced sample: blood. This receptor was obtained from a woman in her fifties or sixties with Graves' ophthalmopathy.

The CDR3 DNA follows: TGTGCCTGGACCTTTAGGACAGGGTACAATTGGGATTCACCCCTCCACTTT. Translated: CAWTFRTGYNWDSPLHF. V usage is TRBV30 and J usage is TRBJ1-6, with 8 nucleotides matching TRBD1. The germline V gene has CDR1 GTSNPN and CDR2 SVGIG (reference sequence). V trimming: 4 bases; J trimming: 8 bases; junction bases outside the gene matches: 16. The CDR3 spans 17 residues.